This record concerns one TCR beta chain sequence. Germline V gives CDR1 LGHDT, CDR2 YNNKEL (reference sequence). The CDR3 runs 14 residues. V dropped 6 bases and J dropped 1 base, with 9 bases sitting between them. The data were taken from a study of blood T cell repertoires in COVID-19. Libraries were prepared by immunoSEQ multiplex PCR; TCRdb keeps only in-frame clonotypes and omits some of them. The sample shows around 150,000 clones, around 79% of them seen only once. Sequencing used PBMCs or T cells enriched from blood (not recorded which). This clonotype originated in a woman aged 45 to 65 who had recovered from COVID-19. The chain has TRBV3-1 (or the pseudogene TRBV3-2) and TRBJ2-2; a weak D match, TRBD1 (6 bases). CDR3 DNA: TGTGCCAGCAGACTGACAGGGAACACCGGGGAGCTGTTTTTT. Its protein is CASRLTGNTGELFF.